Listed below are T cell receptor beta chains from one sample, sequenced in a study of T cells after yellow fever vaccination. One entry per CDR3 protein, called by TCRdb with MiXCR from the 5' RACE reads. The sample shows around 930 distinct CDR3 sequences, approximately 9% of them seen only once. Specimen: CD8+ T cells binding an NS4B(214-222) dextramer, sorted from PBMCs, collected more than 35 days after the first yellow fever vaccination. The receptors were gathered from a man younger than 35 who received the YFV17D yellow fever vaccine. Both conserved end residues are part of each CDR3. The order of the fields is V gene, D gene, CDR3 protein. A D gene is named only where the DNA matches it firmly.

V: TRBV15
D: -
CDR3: CATSEAVSYEQYF

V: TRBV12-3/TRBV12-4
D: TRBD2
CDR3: CASIPRIAGEGGGELFF

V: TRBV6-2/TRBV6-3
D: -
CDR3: CASSHQGGYEQYF

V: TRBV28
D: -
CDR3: CASIGQGHGELFF

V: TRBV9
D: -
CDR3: CASSGGMDTQYF

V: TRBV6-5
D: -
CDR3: CASSYSGDPEAFF

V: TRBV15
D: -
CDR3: CATSQGGAYEQYF

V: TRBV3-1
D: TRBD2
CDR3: CASCRSAAGGTSTDTQYF

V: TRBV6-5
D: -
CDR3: CASSYTVNNEQFF

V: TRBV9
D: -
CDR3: CASVVGESYEQYF

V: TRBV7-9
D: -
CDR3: CASSFPTNEQFF

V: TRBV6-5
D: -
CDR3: CASSYGEAYGYTF

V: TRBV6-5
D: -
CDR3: CASRTIAVAYEQYF

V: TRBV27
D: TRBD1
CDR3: CASSLITGASTDTQYF

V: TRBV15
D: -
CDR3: CATSPQPGDEQFF

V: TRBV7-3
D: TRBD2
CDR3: CATRAKTSGADTQYF